This T cell receptor (beta chain) was sequenced in a study of PD-1 blockade in classical Hodgkin lymphoma. Measured with immunoSEQ multiplex PCR; TCRdb has only the in-frame clones, and not every one. The sample records about 72,000 clones, around 93% being singletons. Germline-derived CDR1 and CDR2 are SGHVS and FNYEAQ. The J segment lost 3 bases and the V segment lost 1 base, leaving 13 bases of the junction unmatched. This CDR3 is 20 amino acids long. Autologous stem cell transplantation was followed by relapse in every patient, and brentuximab vedotin exposure varied. This receptor was obtained from a human donor with classical Hodgkin lymphoma. The source material was peripheral blood mononuclear cells (PBMCs), sampled at baseline. The chain carries TRBV7-6 and TRBJ2-3; 13 nucleotides line up with TRBD2. CDR3 nucleotide sequence: TGTGCCAGCAGCTTAGGTCGGTGGAAGACTAGCGGGGGGCCGACAGATACGCAGTATTTT. This translates into CASSLGRWKTSGGPTDTQYF.